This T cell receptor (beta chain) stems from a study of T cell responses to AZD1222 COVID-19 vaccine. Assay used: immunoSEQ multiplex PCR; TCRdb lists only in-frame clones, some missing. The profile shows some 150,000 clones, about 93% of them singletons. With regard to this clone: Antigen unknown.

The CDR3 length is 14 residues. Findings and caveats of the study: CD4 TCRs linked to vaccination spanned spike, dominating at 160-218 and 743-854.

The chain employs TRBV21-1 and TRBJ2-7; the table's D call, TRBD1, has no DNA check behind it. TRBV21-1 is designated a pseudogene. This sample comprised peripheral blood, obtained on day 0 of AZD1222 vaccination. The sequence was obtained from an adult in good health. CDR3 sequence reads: CASSYRDRAGEQYF. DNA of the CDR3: TGTGCCAGCAGCTACCGGGACAGGGCGGGGGAGCAGTACTTC.